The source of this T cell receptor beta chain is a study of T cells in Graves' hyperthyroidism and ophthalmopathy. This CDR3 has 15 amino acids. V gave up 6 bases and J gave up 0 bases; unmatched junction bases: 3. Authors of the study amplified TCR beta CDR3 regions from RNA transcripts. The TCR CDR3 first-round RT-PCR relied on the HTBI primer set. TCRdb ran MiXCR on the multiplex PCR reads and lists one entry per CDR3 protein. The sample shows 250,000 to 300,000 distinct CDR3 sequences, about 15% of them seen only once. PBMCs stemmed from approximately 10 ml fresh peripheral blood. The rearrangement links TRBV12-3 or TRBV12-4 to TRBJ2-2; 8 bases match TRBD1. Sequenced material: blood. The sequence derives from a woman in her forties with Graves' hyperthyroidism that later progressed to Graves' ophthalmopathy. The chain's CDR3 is CASSIQGANTGELFF. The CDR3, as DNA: TGTGCCAGCAGCATACAGGGGGCGAACACCGGGGAGCTGTTTTTT.